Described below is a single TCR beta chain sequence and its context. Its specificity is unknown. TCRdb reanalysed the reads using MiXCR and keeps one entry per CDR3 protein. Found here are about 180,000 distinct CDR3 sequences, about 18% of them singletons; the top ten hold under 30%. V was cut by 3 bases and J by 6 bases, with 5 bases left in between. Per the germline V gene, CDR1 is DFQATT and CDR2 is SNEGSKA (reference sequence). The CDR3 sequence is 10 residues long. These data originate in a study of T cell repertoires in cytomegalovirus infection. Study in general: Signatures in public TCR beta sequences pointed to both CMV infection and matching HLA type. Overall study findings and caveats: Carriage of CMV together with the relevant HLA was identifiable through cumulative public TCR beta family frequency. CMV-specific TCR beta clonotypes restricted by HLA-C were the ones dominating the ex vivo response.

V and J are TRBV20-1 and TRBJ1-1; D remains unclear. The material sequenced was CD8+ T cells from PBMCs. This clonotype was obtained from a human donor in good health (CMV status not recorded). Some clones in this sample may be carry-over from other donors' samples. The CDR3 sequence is CSASGPEAFF. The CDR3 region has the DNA TGCAGTGCTAGCGGGCCTGAAGCTTTCTTT.